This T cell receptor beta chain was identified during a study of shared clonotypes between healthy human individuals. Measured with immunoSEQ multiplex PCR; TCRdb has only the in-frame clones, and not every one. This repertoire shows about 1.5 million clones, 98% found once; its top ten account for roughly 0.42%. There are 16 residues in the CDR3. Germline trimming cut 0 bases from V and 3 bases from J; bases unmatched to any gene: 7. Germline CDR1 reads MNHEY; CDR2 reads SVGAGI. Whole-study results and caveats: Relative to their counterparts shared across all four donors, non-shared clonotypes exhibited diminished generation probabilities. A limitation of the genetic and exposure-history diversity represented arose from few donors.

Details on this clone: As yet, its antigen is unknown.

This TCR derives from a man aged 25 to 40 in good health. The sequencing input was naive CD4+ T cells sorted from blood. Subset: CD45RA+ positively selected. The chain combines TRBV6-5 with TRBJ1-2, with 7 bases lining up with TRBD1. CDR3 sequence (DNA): TGTGCCAGCAGTTACTCGAAGGGGGCGATTCACTATGGCTACACCTTC. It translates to CASSYSKGAIHYGYTF.